One T cell receptor beta chain is described in this entry. Its antigen remains unknown. The PCR was carried out with 60 Vbeta primers and 13 Jbeta primers. The assay was immunoSEQ multiplex PCR, and TCRdb's table has in-frame clones only and misses some. The repertoire shows tens of thousands of clones; the top ten hold 2% to 2.5%. Donors sampled were nominally healthy, though unrecorded immune exposures were likely. These data come from a study of cytomegalovirus exposure and HLA in healthy donors. Broader study findings: Among the sequence variants, a highly shared cluster was likely an artifact of sequencing.

V was clipped by 6 bases and J by 5 bases, with 11 bases between them. The CDR3 runs 11 residues. Germline lookup yields CDR1 DFQATT and CDR2 SNEGSKA (reference sequence). Sequencing was done on a sample of PBMCs. This clonotype was obtained from a woman aged 40 to 50 in good health and CMV-seronegative. J is TRBJ2-7 and V is TRBV20-1; tentatively, D is TRBD1 (6 bases). CDR3 loop: CSALGANEQYF. CDR3 in DNA: TGCAGTGCATTGGGGGCGAACGAGCAGTACTTC.